One and the same sample provided the 20 T cell receptor beta chains below, sequenced in a study of blood T cells in healthy people across ages. Together with a sample-barcoded 5' primer, a J-beta primer mix was included in a second PCR lasting roughly 6 to 12 cycles. TCRdb passed the 5' RACE reads through MiXCR, listing each CDR3 protein once. The sample has 1.5 million to 2 million distinct CDR3 sequences; approximately 40% are singletons. Sequencing was performed on blood. All receptors come from a human donor in good health.

J is TRBJ2-7 and V is TRBV5-1, with 7 bases lining up with TRBD1. Judging by the DNA end, TRBJ2-5 fits better; the J call may be wrong. This CDR3 spans 14 amino acids. The germline V gene encodes CDR1 SGHRS and CDR2 YFSETQ. The CDR3 spells CASSTQTGSETQYF. The CDR3 nucleotides are TGCGCCAGCAGCACCCAGACAGGGTCGGAGACCCAGTACTTC.

The sample holds one count of this clonotype. V usage is TRBV5-1 and J usage is TRBJ2-1; D unclear. The CDR3 loop spans 15 amino acids. The germline V gene encodes CDR1 SGHRS and CDR2 YFSETQ. The V end lost 0 bases, the J end lost 6 bases, and 13 bases lay between the germline ends. As DNA, the CDR3 is TGCGCCAGCAGCTTGGTATCCCCTCAAGCCAATGAGCAGTTCTTC. Translated: CASSLVSPQANEQFF.

V usage is TRBV7-8 and J usage is TRBJ1-2, with D hard to call. This CDR3 has 12 residues. With 7 bases removed from V and 8 bases from J, the gap between germline ends came to 14 bases. CDR1 is SGHVS, CDR2 FQNEAQ, per germline. For the CDR3, the DNA is TGTGCCAGCACCACGGGAGTGTCCGGCTACACCTTC. Amino acids: CASTTGVSGYTF.

V usage is TRBV5-1 and J usage is TRBJ2-4; D is uncertain. V lost 1 base, J lost 5 bases, and 7 bases lay in between. CDR1 is SGHRS and CDR2 is YFSETQ in the germline V gene. The CDR3 is 13 residues long. The CDR3 nucleotides are TGCGCCAGCAGCTTGTTTGGGGAAAACATTCAGTACTTC. Its translation is CASSLFGENIQYF.

The rearrangement links TRBV18 to TRBJ1-1; TRBD1 agrees at 9 bases. The V gene end was trimmed by 2 bases and the J gene end by 3 bases; junction bases not matched to a gene: 10. This CDR3 has 17 residues. Germline V CDR1 and CDR2: KGHSH, LQKENI. CDR3 region: CASSPVPGQGVYTEAFF. The CDR3 DNA reads as TGTGCCAGCTCACCAGTTCCGGGACAGGGCGTGTACACTGAAGCTTTCTTT.

The rearrangement uses TRBV28 and TRBJ1-5; D not resolved. Germline values: CDR1 MDHEN, CDR2 SYDVKM. This CDR3 contains 14 residues. Trimming took off 9 bases at V and 7 bases at J, with 19 bases between the two ends. CDR3 amino acids: CASRTPRWEQPQHF. Written as DNA, the CDR3 is TGTGCCAGTCGAACTCCAAGATGGGAACAGCCCCAGCATTTT.

This chain links TRBV28 with TRBJ2-7; 7 nucleotides line up with TRBD1. There are 16 residues in the CDR3. CDR1 and CDR2 from the germline V gene are MDHEN and SYDVKM. Trimming removed 5 bases from V and 1 base from J; junction bases left unmatched: 11. Written as DNA, the CDR3 is TGTGCCAGCAGTCGACTCCCGAGACAGGGATCCTACGAGCAGTACTTC. Its protein is CASSRLPRQGSYEQYF. The full variable domain, in which reference TRBV28 and TRBJ2-7 provide the parts outside the CDR3, is DVKVTQSSRYLVKRTGEKVFLECVQDMDHENMFWYRQDPGLGLRLIYFSYDVKMKEKGDIPEGYSVSREKKERFSLILESASTNQTSMYLCASSRLPRQGSYEQYFGPGTRLTVT.

This clonotype has more than one count but fewer than ten. V usage is TRBV20-1 and J usage is TRBJ1-1, with TRBD1 identical over 8 bases. Per germline, CDR1 DFQATT and CDR2 SNEGSKA (reference sequence). The CDR3 totals 14 residues. Trimming at V came to 2 bases and at J to 4 bases, leaving 6 bases not matched to a gene. For the CDR3, the DNA is TGCAGTGCTAGATCGACAGGGGAGGTCACTGAAGCTTTCTTT. This gives the protein CSARSTGEVTEAFF.

CDR3 sequence reads: CASSYIAGSRETQYF. In DNA, the CDR3 is TGCGCCAGCAGCTATATAGCGGGGTCCCGGGAGACCCAGTACTTC. The rearrangement joins TRBV4-1 to TRBJ2-5; 8 bases align to TRBD2. The CDR3 has 15 residues. The germline V gene has CDR1 MGHRA and CDR2 YSYEKL. V trimming: 5 bases; J trimming: 5 bases; junction bases outside the gene matches: 10.

The sample holds a few counts of this clonotype. CDR3 nucleotides: TGTGCCAGCAGCCGCGTGGGGGATGGCCAGCCCCAGCATTTT. It translates to CASSRVGDGQPQHF. The chain recombines TRBV12-3 or TRBV12-4 with TRBJ1-5, with a tentative D call TRBD1 (5 bases). The V end was cut by 6 bases, the J end by 7 bases, with 16 bases between. CDR3 length: 14 residues.

This clonotype appeared a few times. This chain uses TRBV4-3 with TRBJ1-2; 9 bases fit TRBD1. With V trimmed by 5 bases and J by 1 base, 14 bases remained unmatched. The CDR3 has 18 amino acids. Looked up from germline, CDR1 is LGHNA and CDR2 is YSLEER. CDR3 bases: TGCGCCAGCAGCTCCCAGATTCTGACAGGGGGAAGTAACTATGGCTACACCTTC. The encoded protein is CASSSQILTGGSNYGYTF.

Concerning this clonotype itself: The junction differs from germline at one of its ends, possibly a read error. The V and J genes are TRBV7-9 and TRBJ1-2; D uncertain. Germline V gene data show CDR1 as SEHNR and CDR2 as FQNEAQ (reference sequence). The length of the CDR3 is 16 residues. The CDR3 sequence is CASSLAQRETNYGYTF. CDR3 nucleotides: TGTGCCAGCAGCTTAGCGCAGAGGGAAACTAACTACGGCTACACCTTC. Filled out from reference TRBV7-9 and TRBJ1-2, the complete variable domain reads DTGVSQNPRHKITKRGQNVTFRCDPISEHNRLYWYRQTLGQGPEFLTYFQNEAQLEKSRLLSDRFSAERPKGSFSTLEIQRTEQGDSAMYLCASSLAQRETNYGYTFGSGTRLTVV.

The rearrangement links TRBV7-2 to TRBJ1-2; D remains ambiguous. The ends were cut back, 4 bases at V and 3 bases at J, with 9 bases in the middle. Germline CDR1 reads SGHTA; CDR2 reads FQGNSA. This CDR3 comprises 13 residues. Here the CDR3 DNA reads TGTGCCAGCAGCTGGCAGACCGACTATGGCTACACCTTC. It specifies CASSWQTDYGYTF.

The CDR3 spells CASSLESGANTEAFF. The CDR3 DNA sequence: TGCGCCAGCAGCTTGGAATCAGGCGCCAACACTGAAGCTTTCTTT. The genes are TRBV5-1 and TRBJ1-1; D is unclear. CDR1 is SGHRS, CDR2 YFSETQ, per germline. The CDR3 length is 15 residues. Deletions cut 0 bases from V and 2 bases from J, with 11 bases between.

This chain uses TRBV7-2 with TRBJ1-1; 10 bases match TRBD1. Germline V gene sequence: CDR1 SGHTA, CDR2 FQGNSA. The V segment lost 3 bases and the J segment 5 bases; nucleotides outside the gene matches: 9. The CDR3 is 16 amino acids. Here the CDR3 reads CASSFGQGGIHTEAFF. Here the CDR3 DNA reads TGTGCCAGCAGCTTCGGACAGGGGGGGATACATACTGAAGCTTTCTTT.

The chain recombines TRBV11-2 with TRBJ1-1; 8 nucleotides align to TRBD1. The germline V gene has CDR1 SGHAT and CDR2 FQNNGV. J lost 6 bases, V lost 5 bases, and 11 bases had no gene match. The CDR3 is 15 amino acids. The CDR3 region has the DNA TGTGCCAGCAGCACCCGACAGGGGAAAGGAGCTGAAGCTTTCTTT. Its translation: CASSTRQGKGAEAFF.

The rearrangement uses TRBV7-2 and TRBJ2-5; D is tentatively TRBD1 or TRBD2 (5 bases each). Trimming shortened V by 1 base and J by 5 bases, and 11 bases separated the two germline ends. CDR1 and CDR2 (germline): SGHTA, FQGNSA. CDR3 length: 14 residues. CDR3 nucleotide sequence: TGTGCCAGCAGCTTAGATTGGGGGATGGAGACCCAGTACTTC. Amino acids: CASSLDWGMETQYF.

The chain employs TRBV2 and TRBJ2-5; D is uncertain. The ends were cut back, 4 bases at V and 4 bases at J, with 7 bases in the middle. Germline V gene data show CDR1 as SNHLY and CDR2 as FYNNEI. The CDR3 extends over 12 amino acids. CDR3 region: CASSASAETQYF. CDR3 sequence (DNA): TGTGCCAGCAGTGCCAGCGCAGAGACCCAGTACTTC.

This chain links TRBV5-6 with TRBJ1-2; TRBD1 aligns across 10 bases. CDR3 size: 14 residues. Germline CDR1 is SGHDT and CDR2 is YYEEEE. Trimming at V came to 4 bases and at J to 7 bases, leaving 7 bases not matched to a gene. The CDR3 protein is CASSPDRGPFGYTF. The CDR3 DNA reads TGTGCCAGCAGCCCAGACAGGGGGCCTTTTGGCTACACCTTC.

The V gene is TRBV29-1, the J gene TRBJ1-5; D not resolved. The CDR3 totals 12 residues. Trimming took off 5 bases at V and 4 bases at J, with 9 bases between the two ends. CDR1 and CDR2 from the germline V gene are SQVTM and ANQGSEA. Written as DNA, the CDR3 is TGCAGCGTTTCCGAGGGAAATCAGCCCCAGCATTTT. It encodes CSVSEGNQPQHF.